This entry describes one TCR beta chain. What it binds is not known. These data come from a study of beta chain features in type 1 diabetes. Turning to the study itself: No patient-donor differences in age, gender, total cells or subset yield.

Study outcomes and limitations: TCRB rearrangement may or may not be influenced by HLA type; here this remained unresolved.

The sequenced template was cDNA made from the entire isolated RNA. The study obtained an average of roughly 1 million reads from stem cell-like memory T cell samples. TCRdb keeps only in-frame clones here, not all; method: immunoSEQ multiplex PCR. Among approximately 84,000 clones listed, approximately 32% were seen once. This receptor was obtained from a woman aged 18-29 years in good health. The sample consisted of stem cell memory CD4+ T cells from blood.

CDR3 coding DNA: TGCAGCGCAGGACCCAGGGGTGGTGACACTGAAGCTTTCTTT. Amino acids: CSAGPRGGDTEAFF. The chain is built from TRBV29-1 and TRBJ1-1; D may be TRBD1 (6 bases). Trimming stripped 7 bases from V and 3 bases from J, with 18 bases between. CDR1 and CDR2 from the germline V gene are SQVTM and ANQGSEA. The CDR3 spans 14 residues. The complete variable domain, with remaining parts taken from reference TRBV29-1 and TRBJ1-1, reads SAVISQKPSRDICQRGTSLTIQCQVDSQVTMMFWYRQQPGQSLTLIATANQGSEATYESGFVIDKFPISRPNLTFSTLTVSNMSPEDSSIYLCSAGPRGGDTEAFFGQGTRLTVV.